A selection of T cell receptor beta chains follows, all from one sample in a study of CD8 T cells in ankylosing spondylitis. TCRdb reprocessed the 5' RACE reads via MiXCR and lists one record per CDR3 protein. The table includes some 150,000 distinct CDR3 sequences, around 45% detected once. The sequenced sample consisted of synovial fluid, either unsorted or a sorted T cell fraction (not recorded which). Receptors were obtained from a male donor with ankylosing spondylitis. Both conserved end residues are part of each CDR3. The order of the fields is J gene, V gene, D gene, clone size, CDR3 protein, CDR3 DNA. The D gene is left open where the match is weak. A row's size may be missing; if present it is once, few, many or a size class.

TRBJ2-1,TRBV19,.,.,CASSSIGLNEQFF,TGTGCCAGTAGTAGCATAGGACTCAATGAGCAGTTCTTC
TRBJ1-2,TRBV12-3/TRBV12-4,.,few,CASSFAGNGYTF,TGTGCCAGCAGTTTCGCGGGTAATGGCTACACCTTC
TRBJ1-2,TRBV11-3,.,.,CASRPLRMNYGYTF,TGTGCCAGCAGACCGCTGCGGATGAACTATGGCTACACCTTC
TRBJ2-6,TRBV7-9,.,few,CASSFDEHSGANVLTF,TGTGCCAGCAGCTTCGACGAACACTCTGGGGCCAACGTCCTGACTTTC
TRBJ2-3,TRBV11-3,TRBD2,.,CASSPAGGRDTQYF,TGTGCCAGCAGCCCTGCGGGAGGAAGAGATACGCAGTATTTT
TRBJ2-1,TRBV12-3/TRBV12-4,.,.,CASSLLGYPPYNEQFF,TGTGCCAGCAGTTTATTGGGTTATCCCCCCTACAATGAGCAGTTCTTC
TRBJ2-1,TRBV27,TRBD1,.,CASSSRDRTGNEQFF,TGTGCCAGCAGTTCCCGGGACAGGACGGGCAATGAGCAGTTCTTC
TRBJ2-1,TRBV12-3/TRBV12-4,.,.,CASSFGGAYNEQFF,TGTGCCAGCAGTTTTGGCGGAGCCTACAATGAGCAGTTCTTC
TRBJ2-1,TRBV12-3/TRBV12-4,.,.,CASSLQPRPLPYNEQFF,TGTGCCAGCAGTCTCCAGCCGAGGCCCTTACCCTACAATGAGCAGTTCTTC
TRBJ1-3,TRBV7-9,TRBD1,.,CASSKTGADGNTIYF,TGTGCCAGCAGTAAAACAGGGGCTGACGGAAACACCATATATTTT
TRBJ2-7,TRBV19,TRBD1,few,CASSIAGDSVFEQYF,TGTGCCAGTAGTATCGCCGGGGACAGCGTGTTTGAGCAGTACTTC
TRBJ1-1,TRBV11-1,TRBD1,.,CASSSTDRGAGCCTEAFF,TGTGCCAGCAGCTCTACCGACAGGGGCGCCGGTTGTTGCACTGAAGCTTTCTTT
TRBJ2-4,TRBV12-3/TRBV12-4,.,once,CASSLPDGGNKNIQYF,TGTGCCAGCAGTTTACCGGACGGTGGTAACAAAAACATTCAGTACTTC
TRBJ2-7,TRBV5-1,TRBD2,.,CASRKGLGIYEQYF,TGCGCCAGCAGAAAGGGACTAGGAATCTACGAGCAGTACTTC
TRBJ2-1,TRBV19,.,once,CASSTKDYNEQFF,TGTGCCAGTAGTACCAAGGACTACAATGAGCAGTTCTTC
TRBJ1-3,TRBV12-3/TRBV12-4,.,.,CASRTYVSGNTIYF,TGTGCCAGCAGGACATACGTCTCTGGAAACACCATATATTTT
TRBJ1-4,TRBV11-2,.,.,CASSSEGQLNEKLFF,TGTGCCAGCAGCTCCGAAGGACAGCTAAATGAAAAACTGTTTTTT
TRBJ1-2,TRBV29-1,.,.,CSVLLDNYGYTF,TGCAGCGTACTACTCGATAACTATGGCTACACCTTC
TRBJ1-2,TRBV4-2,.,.,CASSQEQGRGYTF,TGTGCCAGCAGCCAAGAACAGGGACGGGGCTACACCTTC
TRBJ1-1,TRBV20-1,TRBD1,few,CSALRPGQGRTEAFF,TGCAGTGCTCTCAGGCCGGGACAGGGTCGCACTGAAGCTTTCTTT
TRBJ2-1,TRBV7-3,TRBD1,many,CASSGTDYNEQFF,TGTGCCAGCAGCGGGACAGATTACAATGAGCAGTTCTTC
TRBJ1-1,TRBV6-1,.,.,CASRQTGLNTEAFF,TGTGCCAGCAGGCAGACAGGATTGAACACTGAAGCTTTCTTT
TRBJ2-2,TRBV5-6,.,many,CASSPWIGADTGELFF,TGTGCCAGCAGCCCATGGATCGGGGCGGACACCGGGGAGCTGTTTTTT
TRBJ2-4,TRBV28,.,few,CASSFWTGRNIQYF,TGTGCCAGCAGTTTCTGGACTGGTAGAAACATTCAGTACTTC
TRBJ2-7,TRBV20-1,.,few,CSASGQSYEQYF,TGCAGTGCTAGTGGGCAGTCCTACGAGCAGTACTTC
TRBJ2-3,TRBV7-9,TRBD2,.,CASSWEGPLDTQYF,TGTGCCAGCAGCTGGGAGGGCCCTCTGGATACGCAGTATTTT
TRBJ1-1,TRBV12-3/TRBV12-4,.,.,CASRWGEGATEAFF,TGTGCCAGCAGGTGGGGCGAAGGAGCGACTGAAGCTTTCTTT